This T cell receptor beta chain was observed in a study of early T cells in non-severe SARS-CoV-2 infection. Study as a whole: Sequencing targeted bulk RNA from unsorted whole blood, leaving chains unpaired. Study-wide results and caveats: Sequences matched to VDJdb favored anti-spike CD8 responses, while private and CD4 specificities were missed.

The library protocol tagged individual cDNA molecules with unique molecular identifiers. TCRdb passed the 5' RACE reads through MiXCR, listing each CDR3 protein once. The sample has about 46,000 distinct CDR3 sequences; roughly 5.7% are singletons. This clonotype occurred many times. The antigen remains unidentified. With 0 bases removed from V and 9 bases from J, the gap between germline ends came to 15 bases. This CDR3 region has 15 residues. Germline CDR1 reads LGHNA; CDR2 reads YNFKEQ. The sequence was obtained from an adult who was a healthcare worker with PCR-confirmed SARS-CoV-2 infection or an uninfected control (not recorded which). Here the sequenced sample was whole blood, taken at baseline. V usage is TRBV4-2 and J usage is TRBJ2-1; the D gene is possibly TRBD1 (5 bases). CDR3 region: CASSQERGLRTEQFF. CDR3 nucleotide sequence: TGTGCCAGCAGCCAAGAAAGGGGTCTGAGGACTGAGCAGTTCTTC.